Each of the 21 T cell receptor beta chains below was sequenced from the same sample in a study of blood T cell repertoires in COVID-19. Sequenced by immunoSEQ multiplex PCR; TCRdb stores in-frame clones only, minus some. The sample has roughly 200,000 clones, 70% to 80% seen once. Sequenced input: peripheral blood. The receptor source for this set is a woman aged 40-49 years with COVID-19, enrolled during active disease.

Only a few counts were recorded for this clone. The V gene is TRBV5-4, the J gene TRBJ1-1; TRBD1 matches 8 bases. The germline V gene has CDR1 SGHNT and CDR2 YYREEE (reference sequence). V gave up 5 bases and J gave up 2 bases; unmatched junction bases: 5. The CDR3 runs to 14 residues. The chain's CDR3 is CASRGGQANTEAFF. The CDR3 region has the DNA TGTGCCAGCAGGGGGGGACAGGCTAACACTGAAGCTTTCTTT.

CDR3 DNA sequence: TGTGCCAGCAGTGAAGAGTCAGGAGGGTATGGCTACACCTTC. Its protein is CASSEESGGYGYTF. The chain couples TRBV6-4 to TRBJ1-2, with D unresolved. Trimming pared 3 bases from V and 5 bases from J, leaving 13 bases between. This CDR3 is built from 14 residues. Looked up from germline, CDR1 is MRHNA and CDR2 is SNTAGT.

The chain employs TRBV5-6 and TRBJ2-7; D not resolved. Trimming stripped 0 bases from V and 2 bases from J, with 12 bases between. This CDR3 has 15 amino acids. Germline CDR1 is SGHDT and CDR2 is YYEEEE. CDR3 loop: CASSLDFPTAYEQYF. The CDR3, as DNA: TGTGCCAGCAGCTTGGATTTCCCCACAGCCTACGAGCAGTACTTC.

V and J are TRBV30 and TRBJ2-1; weak D call: TRBD1 (5 bases). V was pared by 1 base and J by 2 bases, with 18 bases between. Germline V gene sequence: CDR1 GTSNPN, CDR2 SVGIG (reference sequence). The CDR3 sequence is 17 residues long. CDR3 in amino acids: CAWSGPSPGLTYNEQFF. CDR3 DNA: TGTGCCTGGAGTGGCCCTTCGCCAGGGTTGACCTACAATGAGCAGTTCTTC.

J is TRBJ2-2 and V is TRBV30, with D tentatively TRBD1 (6 bases). Trimming took 2 bases from V and 9 from J, leaving 13 bases between them. CDR3 length: 13 residues. CDR1 GTSNPN and CDR2 SVGIG come from the germline V gene (reference sequence). This CDR3 is CAWSFGGDRELFF. CDR3 coding DNA: TGTGCCTGGAGTTTTGGGGGCGACAGGGAGCTGTTTTTT.

This clone was recorded once. The J gene is TRBJ2-7, the V gene TRBV6-5, with 7 bases identical to TRBD1. Losses at the gene ends were 4 bases for V and 5 bases for J; bases not matched to a gene: 11. CDR3 length: 15 residues. Germline values: CDR1 MNHEY, CDR2 SVGAGI. The CDR3 DNA reads as TGTGCCAGCAGTTTCCGACAGGGTTTAACCCACGAGCAGTACTTC. This gives the protein CASSFRQGLTHEQYF.

This clone was detected only a few times. The chain combines TRBV27 with TRBJ1-2, with TRBD1 as a possible D gene (6 bases). Trimming shortened V by 8 bases and J by 0 bases, and 19 bases separated the two germline ends. CDR1 is MNHEY and CDR2 is SMNVEV in the germline V gene (reference sequence). The CDR3 is 16 residues long. The CDR3 DNA sequence: TGTGCCAGCGGGGGCCAGCCACTTATTGCTAACTATGGCTACACCTTC. This gives the protein CASGGQPLIANYGYTF.

The chain carries TRBV4-1 and TRBJ1-2; the match to TRBD1 covers 7 bases. This CDR3 has 13 residues. V was clipped by 0 bases and J by 9 bases; unmatched bases: 4. From germline, CDR1 is MGHRA and CDR2 YSYEKL. The CDR3 here is CASSQERGLSYTF. The CDR3 nucleotides read TGCGCCAGCAGCCAAGAAAGGGGGCTTAGCTACACCTTC.

This clone occurred once. The genes are TRBV4-2 and TRBJ1-3; D is uncertain. CDR3 length: 15 residues. The ends were cut back, 0 bases at V and 2 bases at J, with 8 bases in the middle. Germline CDR1 reads LGHNA; CDR2 reads YNFKEQ. The CDR3 nucleotides are TGTGCCAGCAGCCAAGAATCCAGGCCTGGAAACACCATATATTTT. It specifies CASSQESRPGNTIYF.

V usage is TRBV4-2 and J usage is TRBJ1-4; 7 bases fit TRBD1. Germline lookup yields CDR1 LGHNA and CDR2 YNFKEQ. This CDR3 has 18 residues. Trimming at V came to 4 bases and at J to 1 base, leaving 12 bases not matched to a gene. The CDR3 coding sequence is TGTGCCAGCAGCCCCCAGGTCATAGGGGGCTTAACTAATGAAAAACTGTTTTTT. It yields the protein CASSPQVIGGLTNEKLFF.

This sequence joins TRBV12-3 or TRBV12-4 and TRBJ2-2; weak D call: TRBD2 (6 bases). The CDR3 spans 13 residues. Between the trimmed V and J ends, which lost 3 bases and 5 bases, there was a span of 7 bases. The CDR3 DNA sequence: TGTGCCAGCAGTTTGGGGGGTACCGGGGAGCTGTTTTTT. Translation: CASSLGGTGELFF.

The CDR3 DNA reads TGTGCCAGTAGGGGGCGGGGGGGCACAGATACGCAGTATTTT. As protein: CASRGRGGTDTQYF. The V and J genes are TRBV19 and TRBJ2-3; 8 bases align to TRBD2. The V and J ends lost 6 bases and 1 base, in that order; junction bases with no gene match: 3. CDR3 length: 14 amino acids. Per the germline V gene, CDR1 is LNHDA and CDR2 is SQIVND (reference sequence).

Here the CDR3 reads CASSPRDTDTYNEQFF. CDR3 in DNA: TGTGCCAGCAGCCCCCGGGACACCGATACCTACAATGAGCAGTTCTTC. The V call is TRBV4-2, the J call TRBJ2-1; perhaps TRBD1 as D (6 bases). CDR1 and CDR2 from the germline V gene are LGHNA and YNFKEQ. This CDR3 is 16 amino acids long. Trimming removed 4 bases at V and 2 bases at J, with 15 bases between.

The chain couples TRBV7-8 to TRBJ1-4; D remains unclear. Germline CDR1 and CDR2: SGHVS and FQNEAQ. This CDR3 has 13 amino acids. Deletions cut 10 bases from V and 5 bases from J, with 14 bases between. In DNA form, the CDR3 reads TGTGCCACCTCTTTAGCCATAAATGAAAAACTGTTTTTT. Its protein product is CATSLAINEKLFF.

V and J are TRBV19 and TRBJ2-1; 7 bases fit TRBD2. CDR3 size: 15 residues. V was clipped by 8 bases and J by 8 bases; unmatched bases: 15. The V gene's germline CDR1 is LNHDA and CDR2 SQIVND (reference sequence). The CDR3 sequence: CASRAGTIQGHEQFF. The CDR3, as DNA: TGTGCCAGTCGGGCGGGGACTATCCAAGGCCATGAGCAGTTCTTC.

Turning to this clone: One end of the junction is discordant with germline, which a read error may explain. The genes are TRBV27 and TRBJ1-5; D is uncertain. The CDR3 sequence is 15 residues long. Germline CDR1 MNHEY, CDR2 SMNVEV (reference sequence). The CDR3 reads CASSVSYYSNQPQHF. CDR3 coding DNA: TGTGCCAGCAGTGTATCATATTATAGCAATCAGCCCCAGCATTTT.

The V call is TRBV4-1, the J call TRBJ2-7, with TRBD2 as a possible D gene (5 bases). This CDR3 is built from 14 residues. Germline assignment: CDR1 MGHRA and CDR2 YSYEKL. The V and J ends lost 1 base and 5 bases respectively, with 12 bases between them. The CDR3 protein is CASSQGGSPDEQYF. CDR3 DNA: TGCGCCAGCAGCCAAGGCGGGTCCCCTGACGAGCAGTACTTC.

This chain joins TRBV7-2 and TRBJ1-2; 8 positions match TRBD1. The germline CDR1 and CDR2 sequences are SGHTA and FQGNSA. The CDR3 spans 17 residues. Trimming removed 5 bases from V and 0 bases from J; junction bases left unmatched: 11. Written as DNA, the CDR3 is TGTGCCAGCAGCGCGCTACTTCGGACAGGGACTAACTATGGCTACACCTTC. It codes for CASSALLRTGTNYGYTF.

CDR3 nucleotides: TGTGCCAGCAGCCAAGGAGGGAACACAGGGGCTGGTGAAAAACTGTTTTTT. This sequence encodes CASSQGGNTGAGEKLFF. The chain carries TRBV4-2 and TRBJ1-4; TRBD1 agrees at 7 bases. Losses at the gene ends were 1 base for V and 7 bases for J; bases not matched to a gene: 12. This CDR3 is 17 amino acids long. The germline CDR1 and CDR2 sequences are LGHNA and YNFKEQ.

This clone has just a few counts. The chain couples TRBV2 to TRBJ2-7, with 10 bases fitting TRBD1. Per the germline V gene, CDR1 is SNHLY and CDR2 is FYNNEI. This CDR3 has 14 amino acids. In DNA form, the CDR3 reads TGTGCTACCGGGACAGGGGAAGGGTACTACGAGCAGTACTTC. Translating it yields CATGTGEGYYEQYF.

The chain is built from TRBV11-2 and TRBJ2-1, with TRBD1 matching over 8 bases. After removal of 5 bases from V and 3 bases from J, the junction contained 6 bases not matched to a gene. This CDR3 region has 15 residues. Germline loops: CDR1 SGHAT, CDR2 FQNNGV. The DNA for the CDR3 is TGTGCCAGCAGCCCCTATACAGGGGGCTACAATGAGCAGTTCTTC. It is translated as CASSPYTGGYNEQFF.